The 31 T cell receptor beta chains below were found in one sample sequenced in a study of T cells in Graves' hyperthyroidism and ophthalmopathy. RNA transcripts provided the source from which TCR beta CDR3 regions were amplified. The TCR CDR3 first-round RT-PCR relied on the HTBI primer set. TCRdb reprocessed the multiplex PCR reads with MiXCR, giving one entry per CDR3 protein. The table includes hundreds of thousands of distinct CDR3 sequences, 11% to 15% detected once. Sequencing was done on a sample of blood. Source of these receptors: a young woman with Graves' hyperthyroidism.

The V call is TRBV15, the J call TRBJ2-3, with TRBD2 matching 8 bases. The CDR3 runs 17 residues. J was trimmed by 2 bases and V by 0 bases; bases with no gene match: 7. Germline V CDR1 and CDR2: LNHNV, YYDKDF (reference sequence). CDR3: CATSRDGLAGVTDTQYF. As DNA, the CDR3 is TGTGCCACCAGCAGAGATGGGCTAGCGGGCGTCACAGATACGCAGTATTTT.

This clonotype was counted ten times or more. V gene TRBV11-2 combines with J gene TRBJ2-7; D gene ambiguous. The CDR3 spans 14 residues. Looked up from germline, CDR1 is SGHAT and CDR2 is FQNNGV. V was clipped by 5 bases and J by 0 bases, with 11 bases between them. CDR3: CASSPVYGSYEQYF. In DNA form, the CDR3 reads TGTGCCAGCAGCCCCGTTTACGGCTCCTACGAGCAGTACTTC. The variable domain in full, completed from reference TRBV11-2 and TRBJ2-7, reads EAGVAQSPRYKIIEKRQSVAFWCNPISGHATLYWYQQILGQGPKLLIQFQNNGVVDDSQLPKDRFSAERLKGVDSTLKIQPAKLEDSAVYLCASSPVYGSYEQYFGPGTRLTVT.

The sample holds a few counts of this clonotype. This chain joins TRBV6-1 and TRBJ2-4; perhaps TRBD2 as D (5 bases). This CDR3 is 17 amino acids long. Germline V CDR1 and CDR2: MNHNS, SASEGT. The V gene lost 5 bases and the J gene lost 0 bases, with 17 bases spanning the gap. The CDR3 here is CASSSTGSNLAKNIQYF. DNA of the CDR3: TGTGCCAGCAGTTCAACGGGGTCCAACCTAGCCAAAAACATTCAGTACTTC.

This clonotype occurred a few times. This chain uses TRBV7-3 with TRBJ2-3; TRBD2 matches at 7 bases. With 8 bases clipped from V and 2 bases from J, the junction kept 7 bases outside the gene matches. Germline CDR1 SGHTA, CDR2 FQGTGA. This CDR3 is 14 amino acids long. DNA of the CDR3: TGTGCCAGCCATCTAGCGGCAAACACAGATACGCAGTATTTT. Translating it yields CASHLAANTDTQYF.

This rearrangement joins TRBV7-9 to TRBJ1-1; tentative D call: TRBD1 (5 bases). The CDR3 is 15 amino acids. V gave up 6 bases and J gave up 1 base, with 15 bases separating them. Germline CDR1 SEHNR, CDR2 FQNEAQ (reference sequence). CDR3 in amino acids: CASSPSGGANTEAFF. The CDR3 nucleotides read TGTGCCAGCAGTCCATCGGGGGGAGCGAACACTGAAGCTTTCTTT.

This clonotype showed up many times. The CDR3 sequence: CSAIAGEYGEQFF. The CDR3, as DNA: TGCAGTGCCATAGCGGGAGAGTACGGGGAGCAGTTCTTC. The chain carries TRBV20-1 and TRBJ2-1, with 9 positions matching TRBD2. Germline CDR1 is DFQATT and CDR2 is SNEGSKA (reference sequence). V lost 6 bases and J lost 10; bases outside the gene matches: 10. The CDR3 loop spans 13 amino acids.

This clonotype was picked up a small number of times. The genes are TRBV6-2 or TRBV6-3 and TRBJ1-5, with 7 positions matching TRBD1. The ends lost 6 bases at V and 3 bases at J; junction bases unmatched: 8. This CDR3 is 15 amino acids long. Germline V lookup: CDR1 MNHEY, CDR2 SVGEGT. CDR3 nucleotides: TGTGCCAGCAGACCCGACAGGGCTCCCAATCAGCCCCAGCATTTT. Protein sequence: CASRPDRAPNQPQHF.

The chain employs TRBV7-9 and TRBJ2-7; tentative D call: TRBD2 (6 bases). The ends were cut back, 1 base at V and 2 bases at J, with 15 bases in the middle. The CDR3 is 16 residues long. The germline V gene encodes CDR1 SEHNR and CDR2 FQNEAQ (reference sequence). The CDR3 sequence is CASSLGRGIRAYEQYF. The CDR3 region has the DNA TGTGCCAGCAGCTTAGGCCGGGGGATTCGGGCCTACGAGCAGTACTTC.

The chain joins TRBV19 to TRBJ2-7, with 11 bases identical to TRBD2. The CDR3 length is 13 residues. The junction had 7 bases not matched to a gene; V was cut back by 10 bases and J by 5 bases. Germline V gene sequence: CDR1 LNHDA, CDR2 SQIVND (reference sequence). For the CDR3, the DNA is TGTGCCACTGGACTAGCGGGTTTTCACGAGCAGTACTTC. As protein: CATGLAGFHEQYF.

V gene TRBV27 combines with J gene TRBJ1-1; D gene unclear. The ends were cut back, 5 bases at V and 1 base at J, with 11 bases in the middle. The CDR3 has 14 amino acids. Germline lookup yields CDR1 MNHEY and CDR2 SMNVEV (reference sequence). In DNA form, the CDR3 reads TGTGCCAGCAGTGGAGACTTTCCGAACACTGAAGCTTTCTTT. Protein sequence: CASSGDFPNTEAFF.

A few counts support this clonotype. The rearrangement joins TRBV12-3 or TRBV12-4 to TRBJ2-3; TRBD2 aligns across 8 bases. V lost 3 bases to trimming and J lost 3 bases; unmatched junction nucleotides: 8. CDR3 length: 16 amino acids. This CDR3 reads CASSFIAGGGTDTQYF. Written as DNA, the CDR3 is TGTGCCAGCAGTTTTATCGCGGGAGGAGGGACAGATACGCAGTATTTT.

CDR3 protein: CASSPSQRTGWTEAFF. The CDR3 region has the DNA TGTGCCAGCAGTCCCTCCCAAAGGACAGGCTGGACTGAAGCTTTCTTT. V is TRBV28 and J is TRBJ1-1; TRBD1 aligns across 7 bases. Germline V lookup: CDR1 MDHEN, CDR2 SYDVKM. J lost 5 bases, V lost 5 bases, and 14 bases had no gene match. The CDR3 length is 16 residues.

The chain recombines TRBV12-3 or TRBV12-4 with TRBJ1-1; D gene ambiguous. This CDR3 contains 14 residues. Trimming pared 6 bases from V and 7 bases from J, leaving 18 bases between. CDR3 bases: TGTGCCAGCAGCCGGAGCGAGTCGGATCGTGAAGCTTTCTTT. This encodes CASSRSESDREAFF.

This clonotype was found a few times. The rearrangement links TRBV7-9 to TRBJ2-6, with a possible D match to TRBD2 (5 bases). V dropped 1 base and J dropped 4 bases, with 11 bases sitting between them. Germline V gene lookup returns CDR1 SEHNR and CDR2 FQNEAQ (reference sequence). This CDR3 comprises 16 residues. The CDR3 bases are TGTGCCAGCAGCTTAGGAGTCGGGGTAGGGGCCAACGTCCTGACTTTC. Encoded protein: CASSLGVGVGANVLTF.

The gene calls are TRBV29-1 and TRBJ1-1; 9 positions agree with TRBD1. The germline gives CDR1 SQVTM, CDR2 ANQGSEA. The CDR3 is 15 residues long. The trim removed 7 bases at V and 1 base at J, leaving 10 bases unmatched. Here the CDR3 reads CSAIQGARGNTEAFF. The CDR3 DNA is TGCAGCGCGATACAGGGGGCGAGGGGGAACACTGAAGCTTTCTTT.

This clonotype came up many times. V is TRBV15 and J is TRBJ2-5, with D possibly being TRBD1 (5 bases). Germline assignment: CDR1 LNHNV and CDR2 YYDKDF (reference sequence). V was pared by 3 bases and J by 5 bases, with 7 bases between. The CDR3 covers 12 residues. The CDR3 loop is CATSRKGETQYF. In DNA form, the CDR3 reads TGTGCCACCAGCAGGAAGGGGGAGACCCAGTACTTC.

This chain links TRBV28 with TRBJ1-6; D is possibly TRBD1 (5 bases). The V end lost 8 bases, the J end lost 13 bases, and 21 bases lay between the germline ends. Germline-derived CDR1 and CDR2 are MDHEN and SYDVKM. There are 14 residues in the CDR3. Here the CDR3 DNA reads TGTGCCAGCCGCGGGGAAACTGGGACCACGCCCCTCCACTTT. This gives the protein CASRGETGTTPLHF.

This clonotype was observed many times. The V and J genes are TRBV2 and TRBJ2-7; D is perhaps TRBD2 (5 bases). Germline V gives CDR1 SNHLY, CDR2 FYNNEI. The V end was cut by 3 bases, the J end by 0 bases, with 6 bases between. The length of the CDR3 is 13 residues. The CDR3 protein is CASSDGLSYEQYF. In DNA, the CDR3 is TGTGCCAGCAGTGACGGACTCTCCTACGAGCAGTACTTC.

This clonotype has just one count. Without the conserved terminal phenylalanine or tryptophan, this CDR3 likely stems from a read error. The J gene is TRBJ1-2, the V gene TRBV20-1, with D possibly TRBD1 on 5 matching bases. Looked up from germline, CDR1 is DFQATT and CDR2 is SNEGSKA (reference sequence). This CDR3 has 12 amino acids. Trimming took 3 bases from V and 5 from J, leaving 10 bases between them. The CDR3 reads CSASVTDYGYTL. In nucleotides, the CDR3 is TGCAGTGCTAGTGTGACAGATTATGGCTACACCTTA.

This clonotype turned up a few times. The chain has TRBV19 and TRBJ2-1; D unresolved. CDR1 and CDR2 (germline): LNHDA, SQIVND (reference sequence). Trimming took off 5 bases at V and 9 bases at J, with 14 bases between the two ends. The CDR3 extends over 13 amino acids. The chain's CDR3 is CASSGSAQVEQFF. CDR3 bases: TGTGCCAGTAGTGGGTCGGCCCAAGTTGAGCAGTTCTTC.

Many counts were recorded for this clonotype. The chain links TRBV20-1 to TRBJ2-1, with D perhaps assigned TRBD1 or TRBD2 (5 bases each). CDR1 and CDR2 from the germline V gene are DFQATT and SNEGSKA (reference sequence). This CDR3 is 13 amino acids long. V shed 4 bases and J shed 2 bases, with 9 bases lying between them. The CDR3, as DNA: TGCAGTGCTAATCGGGGCGCCTACAATGAGCAGTTCTTC. This encodes CSANRGAYNEQFF.

The CDR3 sequence: CASSLGTSGPYNEQFF. DNA for the CDR3: TGTGCCAGCAGCTTAGGGACTAGCGGACCCTACAATGAGCAGTTCTTC. The V gene is TRBV7-2, the J gene TRBJ2-1, with 10 positions matching TRBD2. With 1 base clipped from V and 2 bases from J, the junction kept 2 bases outside the gene matches. This CDR3 contains 16 residues. The V gene's germline CDR1 is SGHTA and CDR2 FQGNSA.

The chain combines TRBV7-8 with TRBJ2-5, with D perhaps TRBD2 (6 bases). With 1 base removed from V and 5 bases from J, the gap between germline ends came to 23 bases. The CDR3 totals 18 residues. CDR1 is SGHVS and CDR2 is FQNEAQ in the germline V gene. This chain's CDR3 is CASSLGSGKIGRRETQYF. The CDR3 nucleotides are TGTGCCAGCAGCTTAGGGAGTGGGAAGATAGGGAGGCGGGAGACCCAGTACTTC.

J is TRBJ1-1 and V is TRBV7-3; no definite D call. This CDR3 is built from 15 residues. Germline V gene sequence: CDR1 SGHTA, CDR2 FQGTGA. The germline V and J ends were trimmed by 2 bases and 2 bases, with 12 bases remaining between them. CDR3 sequence reads: CASSLSNGLNTEAFF. DNA for the CDR3: TGTGCCAGCAGCTTATCTAATGGGTTAAACACTGAAGCTTTCTTT. Full variable domain (outside the CDR3, taken from reference TRBV7-3 and TRBJ1-1): GAGVSQTPSNKVTEKGKYVELRCDPISGHTALYWYRQSLGQGPEFLIYFQGTGAADDSGLPNDRFFAVRPEGSVSTLKIQRTERGDSAVYLCASSLSNGLNTEAFFGQGTRLTVV.

In its sample, this clonotype was seen many times. This chain connects TRBV13 to TRBJ2-5; 8 bases align to TRBD1. This CDR3 has 16 residues. V lost 4 bases, J lost 1 base, and 8 bases stayed unmatched. Germline V gives CDR1 PRHDT, CDR2 FYEKMQ (reference sequence). For the CDR3, the DNA is TGTGCCAGCAGCTATGGGGACAGGCCGACCCAAGAGACCCAGTACTTC. Amino acid sequence: CASSYGDRPTQETQYF.

This CDR3 reads CASSLEPRGFYEQYF. In DNA form, the CDR3 reads TGCGCCAGCAGCTTGGAGCCCAGGGGATTTTACGAGCAGTACTTC. The chain has TRBV5-1 and TRBJ2-7; D might be TRBD1 (6 bases). The CDR3 is made up of 15 amino acids. V gave up 0 bases and J gave up 4 bases, with 14 bases separating them. CDR1 and CDR2 (germline): SGHRS, YFSETQ.

In this sample, this clonotype turned up many times. The chain recombines TRBV28 with TRBJ1-5; D gene unclear. CDR3 length: 12 residues. CDR1 MDHEN and CDR2 SYDVKM come from the germline V gene. Trimming took 6 bases from V and 4 from J, leaving 7 bases between them. CDR3 sequence (DNA): TGTGCCAGCAGAGAGGGTAATCAGCCCCAGCATTTT. As protein: CASREGNQPQHF. Supplemented by reference TRBV28 and TRBJ1-5, the full variable domain reads DVKVTQSSRYLVKRTGEKVFLECVQDMDHENMFWYRQDPGLGLRLIYFSYDVKMKEKGDIPEGYSVSREKKERFSLILESASTNQTSMYLCASREGNQPQHFGDGTRLSIL.

This clonotype was found a few times. The gene calls are TRBV20-1 and TRBJ2-1, with TRBD2 matching 8 bases. The trim removed 1 base at V and 4 bases at J, leaving 9 bases unmatched. CDR3 length equals 16 residues. Germline V CDR1 and CDR2: DFQATT, SNEGSKA (reference sequence). DNA of the CDR3: TGCAGTGCTAGAGGCTTCCTAGCGGGCCGATACAATGAGCAGTTCTTC. Translation: CSARGFLAGRYNEQFF.

This clonotype came up many times. This chain joins TRBV9 and TRBJ2-3; 7 bases map to TRBD2. The V gene end was trimmed by 2 bases and the J gene end by 0 bases; junction bases not matched to a gene: 6. From germline, CDR1 is SGDLS and CDR2 YYNGEE. This CDR3 region has 16 residues. DNA for the CDR3: TGTGCCAGCAGCGTCGGGGGGACTCCTAGCACAGATACGCAGTATTTT. Protein sequence: CASSVGGTPSTDTQYF.

This clonotype was counted only a few times. V and J are TRBV6-5 and TRBJ2-2; the D is unclear. The germline V gene has CDR1 MNHEY and CDR2 SVGAGI. The CDR3 length is 15 residues. V was cut by 3 bases and J by 1 base, with 9 bases left in between. The CDR3 bases are TGTGCCAGCAGTTATCCCGGACGGAACACCGGGGAGCTGTTTTTT. Amino acids: CASSYPGRNTGELFF.

In this sample, this clonotype turned up many times. CDR3 in amino acids: CASSQGWGLDEQYF. The CDR3 DNA follows: TGTGCCAGCAGCCAAGGGTGGGGCCTCGACGAGCAGTACTTC. V and J are TRBV3-1 and TRBJ2-7; TRBD1 is a possible D gene (5 bases). The V gene lost 1 base and the J gene lost 5 bases, with 12 bases spanning the gap. The CDR3 runs 14 residues. Germline V gives CDR1 LGHDT, CDR2 YNNKEL (reference sequence).